This T cell receptor (beta chain) was recorded in a study of blood T cell repertoires in COVID-19. Across the whole study: The study drew acute and convalescent COVID-19 samples from the United States, Italy and Spain.

The V end was cut by 6 bases, the J end by 0 bases, with 18 bases between. The CDR3 extends over 17 amino acids. Germline V gene data show CDR1 as MNHEY and CDR2 as SMNVEV (reference sequence). Clones were sequenced by immunoSEQ multiplex PCR, and TCRdb holds only the in-frame ones, with some missing. The sample records about 300,000 clones, 70% to 90% being singletons. Sequencing used PBMCs or T cells enriched from blood (not recorded which). The sequence derives from a woman between 18 and 29 years old who had recovered from COVID-19. J is TRBJ2-1 and V is TRBV27; no clear D gene. CDR3 DNA sequence: TGTGCCAGCAGACGAGCCCCCCGCGCCCACTCCTACAATGAGCAGTTCTTC. Amino acid sequence: CASRRAPRAHSYNEQFF.